The clone carrying this TCR beta chain has more than one count but fewer than ten. This record comes from a study of control samples from healthy donors and cancer patients. TCRdb's table, derived via immunoSEQ multiplex PCR, lists solely in-frame clones and lacks some. The sample consists of roughly 100,000 clones, about 92% of them appearing once. V was trimmed by 1 base and J by 7 bases, leaving 9 bases between them. This CDR3 is 13 amino acids long. Germline V gene sequence: CDR1 SGHRS, CDR2 YFSETQ. The J gene is TRBJ1-5, the V gene TRBV5-1, with D uncertain. The origin of this receptor is a woman aged 18-29 years in good health. Sequencing was performed on blood. CDR3 protein: CASSLRGNQPQHF. The CDR3 DNA sequence: TGCGCCAGCAGCTTGCGGGGAAACCAGCCCCAGCATTTT.